A selection of T cell receptor beta chains follows, all from one sample in a study of STAT3 mutations in large granular lymphocyte leukemia. TCRdb keeps only in-frame clones here, not all; method: immunoSEQ multiplex PCR. The sample has 1,800 or so clones, 29% seen once. Sequenced material: peripheral blood mononuclear cells. These receptors all stem from a male patient aged 45-60 years with T-cell large granular lymphocyte leukemia. Some clones in this sample may be carry-over from other donors' samples. The CDR3 runs from the conserved cysteine through the conserved F or W. The order of the fields is CDR3 protein, CDR3 DNA, clone size, J gene, D gene, V gene. A D gene is named only where the DNA matches it firmly. Size is stated for part of the rows, as once, few or many counts, or as a class when the clone is expanded.

CDR3 protein: CASSPASGGYEQYF; CDR3 DNA: TGTGCCAGCTCACCGGCTAGCGGGGGATACGAGCAGTACTTC; clone size: few; J gene: TRBJ2-7; D gene: TRBD2; V gene: TRBV18
CDR3 protein: CASSSPGYEQYF; CDR3 DNA: TGTGCCAGCAGTTCCCCGGGCTACGAGCAGTACTTC; clone size: medium-sized; J gene: TRBJ2-7; D gene: NA; V gene: TRBV27
CDR3 protein: CASSQGTSGLLAKNIQYF; CDR3 DNA: TGTGCCAGCAGCCAAGGGACTAGCGGGCTACTAGCCAAAAACATTCAGTACTTC; clone size: NA; J gene: TRBJ2-4; D gene: TRBD2; V gene: TRBV5-4
CDR3 protein: CASSPREGGGWLEQYF; CDR3 DNA: TGTGCCAGCAGTCCTCGGGAAGGGGGAGGATGGCTCGAGCAGTACTTC; clone size: NA; J gene: TRBJ2-7; D gene: NA; V gene: TRBV28
CDR3 protein: CASSARGSQETQYF; CDR3 DNA: TGTGCCAGCAGCGCCAGGGGGTCCCAAGAGACCCAGTACTTC; clone size: few; J gene: TRBJ2-5; D gene: TRBD1; V gene: TRBV9
CDR3 protein: CASSSLDTANTEAFF; CDR3 DNA: TGTGCCAGCAGCTCCTTAGACACAGCGAACACTGAAGCTTTCTTT; clone size: NA; J gene: TRBJ1-1; D gene: NA; V gene: TRBV11-1
CDR3 protein: CASSRDRANYGYTF; CDR3 DNA: TGTGCCAGCAGCCGGGACAGAGCTAACTATGGCTACACCTTC; clone size: NA; J gene: TRBJ1-2; D gene: TRBD1; V gene: TRBV6-6
CDR3 protein: CSVGTGVNTGELFF; CDR3 DNA: TGCAGCGTCGGGACAGGGGTGAACACCGGGGAGCTGTTTTTT; clone size: NA; J gene: TRBJ2-2; D gene: TRBD1; V gene: TRBV29-1
CDR3 protein: CASSDLLRAPADPFPPLTF; CDR3 DNA: TGCGCCAGCAGCGACCTCCTACGGGCACCCGCCGACCCCTTTCCCCCGCTCACCTTC; clone size: NA; J gene: TRBJ1-2; D gene: NA; V gene: TRBV5-1
CDR3 protein: CASNTGRKNTEAFF; CDR3 DNA: TGTGCCAGCAATACGGGACGGAAGAACACTGAAGCTTTCTTT; clone size: NA; J gene: TRBJ1-1; D gene: NA; V gene: TRBV6-1
CDR3 protein: CASSLNPDRVQEQYF; CDR3 DNA: TGTGCCAGCAGCTTGAACCCGGACAGGGTTCAAGAGCAGTACTTC; clone size: NA; J gene: TRBJ2-7; D gene: TRBD1; V gene: TRBV5-4
CDR3 protein: CASSGGQGSDEQYF; CDR3 DNA: TGTGCCAGCAGCGGGGGACAGGGTAGTGACGAGCAGTACTTC; clone size: few; J gene: TRBJ2-7; D gene: TRBD1; V gene: TRBV9
CDR3 protein: CSVVRDRGYEQYF; CDR3 DNA: TGCAGCGTCGTGCGGGACAGGGGCTACGAGCAGTACTTC; clone size: NA; J gene: TRBJ2-7; D gene: TRBD1; V gene: TRBV29-1
CDR3 protein: CASSEGQVGNYGYTF; CDR3 DNA: TGCGCCAGCAGCGAAGGACAGGTGGGGAACTATGGCTACACCTTC; clone size: NA; J gene: TRBJ1-2; D gene: TRBD1; V gene: TRBV5-1
CDR3 protein: CASSFLGEETQYF; CDR3 DNA: TGTGCCAGCAGTTTCTTGGGGGAAGAGACCCAGTACTTC; clone size: few; J gene: TRBJ2-5; D gene: NA; V gene: TRBV27
CDR3 protein: CASSPPSSGGGNEQFF; CDR3 DNA: TGTGCCAGCTCACCACCGTCAAGCGGGGGGGGCAATGAGCAGTTCTTC; clone size: few; J gene: TRBJ2-1; D gene: TRBD2; V gene: TRBV18
CDR3 protein: CASSRLGFEQYF; CDR3 DNA: TGCGCCAGCAGCCGGTTAGGGTTTGAGCAGTACTTC; clone size: few; J gene: TRBJ2-7; D gene: NA; V gene: TRBV4-1
CDR3 protein: CASSLEGQGNQPQHF; CDR3 DNA: TGCGCCAGCAGCTTGGAGGGACAGGGCAATCAGCCCCAGCATTTT; clone size: NA; J gene: TRBJ1-5; D gene: TRBD1; V gene: TRBV5-1